Listed here are 14 T cell receptor beta chains from one sample, sequenced in a study of regulatory T cells in long-lasting Graves disease. As for time point: persistent/refractory GD, antithyroid drugs over 5 years with positive TRAb. PBMC RNA served as the TCR library source. For TCR beta, libraries came from iRepertoire HTBI primers and Arm-PCR of CDR3 regions. TCRdb independently ran MiXCR on the multiplex PCR reads; one entry per CDR3 protein. The sample records 500,000 to 700,000 distinct CDR3 sequences, about 32% being singletons. This specimen consisted of peripheral blood mononuclear cells (PBMCs), obtained when the disease was refractory, from a patient treated with antithyroid drugs. These receptor sequences come from a female donor with Graves disease.

Only a few counts were recorded for this clonotype. CDR3 amino acids: CSARESEDQTPFQETQYF. CDR3 in DNA: TGCAGTGCTAGAGAGTCGGAGGATCAAACCCCTTTCCAAGAGACCCAGTACTTC. The chain is built from TRBV20-1 and TRBJ2-5; weak D call: TRBD2 (5 bases). Trimming left V 0 bases short and J 1 base short, with 21 bases between. Germline loops: CDR1 DFQATT, CDR2 SNEGSKA (reference sequence). This CDR3 is built from 18 residues.

This clonotype was counted only a few times. This rearrangement joins TRBV20-1 to TRBJ1-6; TRBD1 aligns across 7 bases. In germline, CDR1 is DFQATT, CDR2 SNEGSKA (reference sequence). This CDR3 spans 15 amino acids. V lost 6 bases to trimming and J lost 5 bases; unmatched junction nucleotides: 10. The chain's CDR3 is CSAVTGQIHNSPLHF. In nucleotides, the CDR3 is TGCAGTGCCGTTACGGGACAGATACATAATTCACCCCTCCACTTT.

The chain has TRBV7-2 and TRBJ1-2; D might be TRBD1 (6 bases). V lost 4 bases to trimming and J lost 8 bases, with 23 bases between them. The CDR3 covers 16 residues. CDR1 SGHTA and CDR2 FQGNSA come from the germline V gene. The CDR3 spells CASSSGLRGQPRGYTF. The CDR3 coding sequence is TGTGCCAGCAGCTCAGGGCTCCGGGGGCAACCCCGGGGCTACACCTTC.

With regard to this clonotype: The CDR3 does not close with the conserved phenylalanine or tryptophan, likely indicating a read error. The J gene is TRBJ2-7, the V gene TRBV7-3; D unclear. V was cut by 2 bases and J by 7 bases, with 12 bases left in between. The CDR3 is 13 amino acids. Germline V gene data show CDR1 as SGHTA and CDR2 as FQGTGA. CDR3 amino acids: CASSLRVGREQYL. CDR3 in DNA: TGTGCCAGCAGCTTACGGGTCGGGCGGGAGCAGTACCTC.

This clonotype was observed a few times. The rearrangement joins TRBV4-2 to TRBJ1-2; D remains ambiguous. Germline CDR1 reads LGHNA; CDR2 reads YNFKEQ. Trimming cost V 0 bases and J 4 bases, with 12 bases left between them. The CDR3 sequence is 15 residues long. CDR3 nucleotides: TGTGCCAGCAGCCAAGATCACCAAACTGTCTATGGCTACACCTTC. It specifies CASSQDHQTVYGYTF.

This clonotype was counted a single time. The rearrangement uses TRBV5-1 and TRBJ2-1, with 9 bases fitting TRBD2. V lost 8 bases and J lost 0; bases outside the gene matches: 3. The CDR3 extends over 14 amino acids. The germline V gene has CDR1 SGHRS and CDR2 YFSETQ. In DNA, the CDR3 is TGCGCCAGTAATAGCGGGAGCTCCTACAATGAGCAGTTCTTC. Protein product: CASNSGSSYNEQFF.

The chain recombines TRBV20-1 with TRBJ1-4; D is possibly TRBD1 (5 bases). V was pared by 4 bases and J by 8 bases, with 11 bases between. The CDR3 is made up of 12 amino acids. From germline, CDR1 is DFQATT and CDR2 SNEGSKA (reference sequence). Here the CDR3 DNA reads TGCAGTGCTACCCCGGGGGGAGAAAAACTGTTTTTT. Translating gives CSATPGGEKLFF.

The V call is TRBV12-3 or TRBV12-4, the J call TRBJ1-6; TRBD1 agrees at 9 bases. V lost 6 bases to trimming and J lost 7 bases; unmatched junction nucleotides: 10. The CDR3 totals 16 residues. The CDR3, as DNA: TGTGCCAGCAGCGTGAGAACCGGGACAGGGAATTCACCCCTCCACTTT. It translates to CASSVRTGTGNSPLHF.

The rearrangement links TRBV7-9 to TRBJ2-7; D is perhaps TRBD2 (6 bases). Germline values: CDR1 SEHNR, CDR2 FQNEAQ (reference sequence). The CDR3 covers 14 residues. V lost 5 bases and J lost 2, with 13 bases in between. The CDR3 DNA sequence: TGTGCCAGCAGCGGTGTGCGGGAAGCCTACGAGCAGTACTTC. Translation: CASSGVREAYEQYF. The entire variable domain, with the rest obtained from reference TRBV7-9 and TRBJ2-7, is as follows: DTGVSQNPRHKITKRGQNVTFRCDPISEHNRLYWYRQTLGQGPEFLTYFQNEAQLEKSRLLSDRFSAERPKGSFSTLEIQRTEQGDSAMYLCASSGVREAYEQYFGPGTRLTVT.

This clonotype was picked up a small number of times. The chain combines TRBV27 with TRBJ1-2, with 9 positions matching TRBD1. Germline V lookup: CDR1 MNHEY, CDR2 SMNVEV (reference sequence). Trimming cost V 5 bases and J 3 bases; bases outside gene matches: 7. The CDR3 sequence is 15 residues long. CDR3 residues: CASSLGTGRDYGYTF. In DNA form, the CDR3 reads TGTGCCAGCAGTCTCGGGACAGGGAGGGACTATGGCTACACCTTC.

The gene calls are TRBV20-1 and TRBJ2-5; perhaps TRBD2 as D (5 bases). The CDR3 contains 15 residues. Germline lookup yields CDR1 DFQATT and CDR2 SNEGSKA (reference sequence). V lost 5 bases and J 0 bases, leaving 16 bases between the germline ends. The CDR3 sequence: CSAERLTDYQETQYF. CDR3 coding DNA: TGCAGTGCTGAGAGATTGACGGACTACCAAGAGACCCAGTACTTC.

The rearrangement links TRBV5-6 to TRBJ2-7; D might be TRBD2 (6 bases). This CDR3 region has 15 residues. The germline V gene has CDR1 SGHDT and CDR2 YYEEEE. Trimming removed 4 bases at V and 0 bases at J, with 14 bases between. The CDR3 region has the DNA TGTGCCAGCAGCGGGGATCTAGCGATCTCCTACGAGCAGTACTTC. Its protein is CASSGDLAISYEQYF.

CDR3 sequence reads: CASSLGLAGEAGELFF. The CDR3, as DNA: TGCGCCAGCAGCTTGGGACTAGCGGGAGAGGCCGGGGAGCTGTTTTTT. The chain links TRBV5-1 to TRBJ2-2; 12 bases fit TRBD2. Germline CDR1 SGHRS, CDR2 YFSETQ. The V gene end was trimmed by 0 bases and the J gene end by 6 bases; junction bases not matched to a gene: 3. The CDR3 is made up of 16 amino acids.

The chain carries TRBV2 and TRBJ1-1, with D possibly matching TRBD1 (6 bases). Trimming stripped 2 bases from V and 5 bases from J, with 12 bases between. CDR1 and CDR2 from the germline V gene are SNHLY and FYNNEI. This CDR3 comprises 14 residues. CDR3 protein: CASSELGGRTEAFF. The CDR3 DNA sequence: TGTGCCAGCAGTGAATTGGGGGGCCGTACTGAAGCTTTCTTT.